The 30 T cell receptor beta chains below were found in one sample sequenced in a study of cytomegalovirus exposure and HLA in healthy donors. Vbeta (60) and Jbeta (13) primers were used in the PCR. Generated by immunoSEQ multiplex PCR, the TCRdb table keeps only in-frame clones and is missing some. Among around 130,000 clones listed, approximately 80% were seen once. Sequenced input: PBMCs. Receptor source: a man aged 18 to 35 in good health and CMV-seronegative.

This clone was seen more than once but under ten times. Other DNA sequences of this sample code for an identical CDR3. V is TRBV10-3 and J is TRBJ2-7; 7 positions agree with TRBD1. The J segment lost 2 bases and the V segment lost 6 bases, leaving 7 bases of the junction unmatched. Germline loops: CDR1 ENHRY, CDR2 SYGVKD. The CDR3 loop spans 14 amino acids. DNA of the CDR3: TGTGCCATCAGGGACGGGACAGTAGCCTACGAGCAGTACTTC. Encoded protein: CAIRDGTVAYEQYF.

This clone was seen a few times. This chain links TRBV7-2 with TRBJ2-5; D is ambiguous. Per germline, CDR1 SGHTA and CDR2 FQGNSA. The CDR3 sequence is 13 residues long. Trimming cost V 3 bases and J 5 bases, with 10 bases left between them. CDR3 nucleotide sequence: TGTGCCAGCAGCTTCCCTCCCTACGAGACCCAGTACTTC. Protein sequence: CASSFPPYETQYF.

The rearrangement links TRBV4-1 to TRBJ1-2; D might be TRBD1 (6 bases). There are 15 residues in the CDR3. V lost 1 base and J lost 5, with 14 bases in between. In germline, CDR1 is MGHRA, CDR2 YSYEKL. The CDR3 nucleotides are TGCGCCAGCAGCCAAGGGGGGCCAGAAGTATATGGCTACACCTTC. Protein sequence: CASSQGGPEVYGYTF.

The genes are TRBV7-9 and TRBJ2-7, with 7 bases that match TRBD1. The length of the CDR3 is 15 residues. Looked up from germline, CDR1 is SEHNR and CDR2 is FQNEAQ (reference sequence). The V segment lost 3 bases and the J segment 6 bases; nucleotides outside the gene matches: 11. The CDR3, as DNA: TGTGCCAGCAGCTTGGGGACAGACCCCTTACCCGAGCAGTACTTC. The encoded protein is CASSLGTDPLPEQYF.

This chain uses TRBV14 with TRBJ2-6; TRBD2 might be the D (5 bases). The ends were cut back, 0 bases at V and 2 bases at J, with 11 bases in the middle. This CDR3 has 17 amino acids. Germline V gene sequence: CDR1 SGHDN, CDR2 FVKESK. CDR3 in amino acids: CASSQEGGLTGANVLTF. The CDR3 DNA is TGTGCCAGCAGCCAAGAAGGCGGGCTGACTGGGGCCAACGTCCTGACTTTC. The variable domain in full, completed from reference TRBV14 and TRBJ2-6, reads EAGVTQFPSHSVIEKGQTVTLRCDPISGHDNLYWYRRVMGKEIKFLLHFVKESKQDESGMPNNRFLAERTGGTYSTLKVQPAELEDSGVYFCASSQEGGLTGANVLTFGAGSRLTVL.

This rearrangement joins TRBV9 to TRBJ2-7, with 9 bases that match TRBD2. J was trimmed by 4 bases and V by 3 bases; bases with no gene match: 5. Germline assignment: CDR1 SGDLS and CDR2 YYNGEE. CDR3 size: 14 residues. CDR3 region: CASSAAGGLYEQYF. CDR3 DNA: TGTGCCAGCAGCGCCGCGGGGGGGCTGTACGAGCAGTACTTC.

The genes are TRBV5-3 and TRBJ2-4; tentatively, D is TRBD2 (5 bases). TRBV5-3 is an ORF for which the function is uncertain. The CDR3 loop spans 15 amino acids. V shed 1 base and J shed 4 bases, with 12 bases lying between them. CDR3 sequence reads: CARSLLEGSKNIQYF. In DNA form, the CDR3 reads TGTGCCAGAAGCTTGTTAGAGGGAAGTAAAAACATTCAGTACTTC.

The rearrangement links TRBV11-2 to TRBJ2-3; D possibly corresponds to TRBD1 (6 bases). V shed 5 bases and J shed 0 bases, with 12 bases lying between them. This CDR3 is 15 amino acids long. The germline V gene encodes CDR1 SGHAT and CDR2 FQNNGV. CDR3 in amino acids: CASSLDSYSTDTQYF. The CDR3 nucleotides read TGTGCCAGCAGCCTGGACAGTTATAGCACAGATACGCAGTATTTT. Supplemented by reference TRBV11-2 and TRBJ2-3, the full variable domain reads EAGVAQSPRYKIIEKRQSVAFWCNPISGHATLYWYQQILGQGPKLLIQFQNNGVVDDSQLPKDRFSAERLKGVDSTLKIQPAKLEDSAVYLCASSLDSYSTDTQYFGPGTRLTVL.

The J gene is TRBJ1-2, the V gene TRBV29-1; 9 bases line up with TRBD1. This CDR3 contains 13 residues. V lost 6 bases and J lost 6; bases outside the gene matches: 8. CDR1 SQVTM and CDR2 ANQGSEA come from the germline V gene. CDR3 nucleotides: TGCAGCGTGGGACCTGACAGGGGGAATGGCTACACCTTC. Its translation: CSVGPDRGNGYTF.

The chain has TRBV6-4 and TRBJ1-5; unclear D gene. The CDR3 contains 15 residues. Trimming stripped 6 bases from V and 3 bases from J, with 15 bases between. Germline lookup yields CDR1 MRHNA and CDR2 SNTAGT. DNA of the CDR3: TGTGCCAGCAGAGTGGTCGTATGCGACAATCAGCCCCAGCATTTT. This gives the protein CASRVVVCDNQPQHF.

V is TRBV25-1 and J is TRBJ2-6; D possibly corresponds to TRBD2 (6 bases). Germline CDR1 reads MGHDK; CDR2 reads SYGVNS. V was cut by 7 bases and J by 0 bases, with 13 bases left in between. This CDR3 has 16 amino acids. Here the CDR3 DNA reads TGTGCCAGCAACTCGGGACTCCACTCTGGGGCCAACGTCCTGACTTTC. The encoded protein is CASNSGLHSGANVLTF.

The chain has TRBV7-9 and TRBJ2-7; TRBD2 agrees at 13 bases. V was clipped by 5 bases and J by 3 bases; unmatched bases: 16. CDR3 size: 19 residues. Looked up from germline, CDR1 is SEHNR and CDR2 is FQNEAQ (reference sequence). The CDR3 loop reads CASSQLGLAGAKEHYEQYF. CDR3 nucleotide sequence: TGTGCCAGCAGCCAGTTAGGACTAGCGGGGGCCAAGGAACACTACGAGCAGTACTTC. Combining the CDR3 with reference TRBV7-9 and TRBJ2-7 gives the whole variable domain DTGVSQNPRHKITKRGQNVTFRCDPISEHNRLYWYRQTLGQGPEFLTYFQNEAQLEKSRLLSDRFSAERPKGSFSTLEIQRTEQGDSAMYLCASSQLGLAGAKEHYEQYFGPGTRLTVT.

The chain recombines TRBV9 with TRBJ1-5; no firm D call. Germline V gives CDR1 SGDLS, CDR2 YYNGEE. V was trimmed by 4 bases and J by 0 bases, leaving 8 bases between them. This CDR3 spans 14 amino acids. The chain's CDR3 is CASSTSGSNQPQHF. In nucleotides, the CDR3 is TGTGCCAGCAGCACTTCAGGTAGCAATCAGCCCCAGCATTTT.

This clone has a single count. The V and J genes are TRBV7-9 and TRBJ2-1; a possible D gene is TRBD1 (6 bases). V lost 6 bases to trimming and J lost 0 bases, with 12 bases between them. The CDR3 length is 15 residues. CDR1 is SEHNR, CDR2 FQNEAQ, per germline (reference sequence). The CDR3 is CASRRTDSSYNEQFF. Here the CDR3 DNA reads TGTGCCAGCAGAAGGACAGACAGCTCCTACAATGAGCAGTTCTTC.

V gene TRBV5-1 combines with J gene TRBJ1-2; tentative D call: TRBD1 (6 bases). V shed 0 bases and J shed 8 bases, with 11 bases lying between them. This CDR3 has 13 residues. Germline CDR1 is SGHRS and CDR2 is YFSETQ. DNA for the CDR3: TGCGCCAGCAGCTTGGTGCAGGGGCAAGGCTACACCTTC. This encodes CASSLVQGQGYTF.

The V call is TRBV7-2, the J call TRBJ1-2; a weak D match, TRBD1 (5 bases). Germline lookup yields CDR1 SGHTA and CDR2 FQGNSA. Trimming took off 0 bases at V and 3 bases at J, with 5 bases between the two ends. The CDR3 is 13 residues long. The CDR3: CASSLAGDYGYTF. The CDR3 DNA follows: TGTGCCAGCAGCTTAGCAGGGGACTATGGCTACACCTTC.

This sequence joins TRBV11-2 and TRBJ2-6; tentative D call: TRBD2 (5 bases). CDR1 is SGHAT and CDR2 is FQNNGV in the germline V gene. The CDR3 length is 18 residues. The V end was cut by 1 base, the J end by 0 bases, with 13 bases between. The CDR3 region has the DNA TGTGCCAGCAGCTTAGGTCGGGGTCGCAGCTCTGGGGCCAACGTCCTGACTTTC. Translation: CASSLGRGRSSGANVLTF.

About this clone: At one of its ends the junction is not consistent with the germline gene, which may arise from a read error. J is TRBJ2-7 and V is TRBV4-3; D is possibly TRBD1 (5 bases). Germline V gives CDR1 LGHNA, CDR2 YSLEER. The CDR3 has 14 residues. CDR3 in DNA: TGCACCAGCAGCCAAGATGGGCAGGGATACGAGCAGTACTTC. Its protein is CTSSQDGQGYEQYF.

The chain carries TRBV30 and TRBJ1-1, with D uncertain. Per the germline V gene, CDR1 is GTSNPN and CDR2 is SVGIG (reference sequence). The CDR3 totals 13 residues. Between the trimmed V and J ends, which lost 2 bases and 2 bases, there was a span of 9 bases. The CDR3 nucleotides are TGTGCCTGGAGTCTCAGGAAAAACACTGAAGCTTTCTTT. Its protein product is CAWSLRKNTEAFF.

The chain uses TRBV7-2 and TRBJ2-7; D is ambiguous. The CDR3 length is 12 residues. The ends were cut back, 5 bases at V and 7 bases at J, with 12 bases in the middle. Germline CDR1 and CDR2: SGHTA and FQGNSA. The CDR3 loop is CASSPTRWEQYF. CDR3 in DNA: TGTGCCAGCAGCCCAACCAGGTGGGAGCAGTACTTC.

The J gene is TRBJ2-1, the V gene TRBV7-6; tentatively, D is TRBD1 (5 bases). The CDR3 contains 16 residues. V was trimmed by 4 bases and J by 0 bases, leaving 13 bases between them. The V gene's germline CDR1 is SGHVS and CDR2 FNYEAQ. Here the CDR3 reads CASSSPTDSSYNEQFF. CDR3 DNA sequence: TGTGCCAGCAGCTCCCCGACAGACAGCTCCTACAATGAGCAGTTCTTC.

The sample holds a few counts of this clone. The CDR3 DNA reads TGTGCCTGGAGGGGGGTGGGGGGGAGACATCAGCCCCAGCATTTT. It translates to CAWRGVGGRHQPQHF. The V and J genes are TRBV30 and TRBJ1-5; TRBD1 might be the D (5 bases). Germline CDR1 is GTSNPN and CDR2 is SVGIG (reference sequence). The CDR3 has 15 residues. V lost 3 bases and J 5 bases, leaving 17 bases between the germline ends.

The V and J genes are TRBV19 and TRBJ2-7; D gene ambiguous. This CDR3 comprises 11 residues. Trimming took off 6 bases at V and 0 bases at J, with 3 bases between the two ends. In germline, CDR1 is LNHDA, CDR2 SQIVND (reference sequence). The DNA for the CDR3 is TGTGCCAGTAGCGGCTCCTACGAGCAGTACTTC. Its protein product is CASSGSYEQYF.

The chain joins TRBV11-1 to TRBJ2-3; 12 positions agree with TRBD2. Germline lookup yields CDR1 SGHAT and CDR2 FQDESV (reference sequence). The length of the CDR3 is 16 residues. V lost 4 bases to trimming and J lost 2 bases; unmatched junction nucleotides: 4. CDR3 region: CASSSRTSGTTDTQYF. The DNA of the CDR3 is TGTGCCAGCAGCTCTCGGACTAGCGGGACCACAGATACGCAGTATTTT.

The J gene is TRBJ1-6, the V gene TRBV10-3, with D tentatively TRBD1 (5 bases). The germline V gene has CDR1 ENHRY and CDR2 SYGVKD. The germline V and J ends were trimmed by 0 bases and 9 bases, with 9 bases remaining between them. The CDR3 is 14 amino acids. The CDR3 bases are TGTGCCATCAGTGAGTCGCGGGGCAGTTCACCCCTCCACTTT. It yields the protein CAISESRGSSPLHF.

The chain couples TRBV11-2 to TRBJ2-3; no clear D gene. Germline CDR1 reads SGHAT; CDR2 reads FQNNGV. V lost 1 base and J lost 1, with 3 bases in between. The CDR3 is 13 residues long. Written as DNA, the CDR3 is TGTGCCAGCAGCTTAGGAGGCACAGATACGCAGTATTTT. Amino acid sequence: CASSLGGTDTQYF.

As to this clone: The germline gene is not matched at one end of the junction; a read error may be the cause. The chain has TRBV29-1 and TRBJ2-1; possibly TRBD2 for D (6 bases). This CDR3 spans 12 amino acids. Germline loops: CDR1 SQVTM, CDR2 ANQGSEA. Written as DNA, the CDR3 is TGCAGCGCCGGGGGACGGGGAAATGGGCAGTTCTTC. It yields the protein CSAGGRGNGQFF.

This chain's CDR3 is CASSEPRTRDEQFF. The CDR3, as DNA: TGTGCCAGCAGTGAACCTCGTACCCGCGATGAGCAGTTCTTC. The chain recombines TRBV6-1 with TRBJ2-1; no clear D gene. Looked up from germline, CDR1 is MNHNS and CDR2 is SASEGT. CDR3 size: 14 residues. Trimming stripped 2 bases from V and 8 bases from J, with 13 bases between.

The chain links TRBV28 to TRBJ2-7; D possibly corresponds to TRBD2 (5 bases). The length of the CDR3 is 17 residues. The V gene lost 2 bases and the J gene lost 0 bases, with 17 bases spanning the gap. Germline loops: CDR1 MDHEN, CDR2 SYDVKM. The CDR3 loop reads CASSLEGLQSVSYEQYF. In DNA form, the CDR3 reads TGTGCCAGCAGTTTAGAGGGTCTACAGTCCGTCTCCTACGAGCAGTACTTC.

About this clone: Other DNA sequences in this sample translate to the same CDR3. This chain uses TRBV9 with TRBJ2-5; 7 positions agree with TRBD1. Germline CDR1 is SGDLS and CDR2 is YYNGEE. CDR3 length: 14 residues. The J segment lost 5 bases and the V segment lost 0 bases, leaving 4 bases of the junction unmatched. This CDR3 is CASSVGQGGETQYF. In DNA form, the CDR3 reads TGTGCCAGCAGCGTAGGACAGGGTGGGGAGACCCAGTACTTC.